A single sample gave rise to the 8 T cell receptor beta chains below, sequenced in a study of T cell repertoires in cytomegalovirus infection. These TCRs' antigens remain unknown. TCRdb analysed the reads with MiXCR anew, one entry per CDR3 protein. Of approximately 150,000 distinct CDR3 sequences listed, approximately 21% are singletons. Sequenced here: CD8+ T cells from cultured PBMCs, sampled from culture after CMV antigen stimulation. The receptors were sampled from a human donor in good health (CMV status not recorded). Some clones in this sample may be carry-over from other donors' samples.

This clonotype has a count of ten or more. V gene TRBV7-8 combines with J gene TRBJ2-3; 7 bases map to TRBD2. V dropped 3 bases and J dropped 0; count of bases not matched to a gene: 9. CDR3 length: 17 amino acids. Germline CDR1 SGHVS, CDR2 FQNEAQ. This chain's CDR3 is CASSLFLRGSSTDTQYF. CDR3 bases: TGTGCCAGCAGCTTGTTCTTGCGGGGGTCTAGCACAGATACGCAGTATTTT. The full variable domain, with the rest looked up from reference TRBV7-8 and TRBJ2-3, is GAGVSQSPRYKVAKRGQDVALRCDPISGHVSLFWYQQALGQGPEFLTYFQNEAQLDKSGLPSDRFFAERPEGSVSTLKIQRTQQEDSAVYLCASSLFLRGSSTDTQYFGPGTRLTVL.

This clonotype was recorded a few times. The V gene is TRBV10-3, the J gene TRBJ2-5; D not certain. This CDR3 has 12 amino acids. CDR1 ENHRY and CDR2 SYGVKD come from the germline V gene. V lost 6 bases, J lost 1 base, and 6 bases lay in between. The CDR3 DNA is TGTGCCATCAGAACCCCCCAAGAGACCCAGTACTTC. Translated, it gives CAIRTPQETQYF.

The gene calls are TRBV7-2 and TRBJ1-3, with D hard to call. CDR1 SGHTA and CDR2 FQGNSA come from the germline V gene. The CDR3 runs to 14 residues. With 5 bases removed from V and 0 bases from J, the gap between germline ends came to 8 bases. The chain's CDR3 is CASSPVSSGNTIYF. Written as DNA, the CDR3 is TGTGCCAGCAGCCCAGTGAGCTCTGGAAACACCATATATTTT. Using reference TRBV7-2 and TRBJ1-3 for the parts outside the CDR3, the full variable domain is GAGVSQSPSNKVTEKGKDVELRCDPISGHTALYWYRQSLGQGLEFLIYFQGNSAPDKSGLPSDRFSAERTGGSVSTLTIQRTQQEDSAVYLCASSPVSSGNTIYFGEGSWLTVV.

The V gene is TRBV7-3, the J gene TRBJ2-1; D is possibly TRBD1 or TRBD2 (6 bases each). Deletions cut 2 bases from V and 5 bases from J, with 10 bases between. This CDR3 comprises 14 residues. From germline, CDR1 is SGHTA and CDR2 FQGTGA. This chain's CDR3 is CASSLGGTHNEQFF. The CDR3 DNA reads TGTGCCAGCAGCTTAGGCGGGACACACAATGAGCAGTTCTTC. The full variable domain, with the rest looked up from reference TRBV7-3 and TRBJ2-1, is GAGVSQTPSNKVTEKGKYVELRCDPISGHTALYWYRQSLGQGPEFLIYFQGTGAADDSGLPNDRFFAVRPEGSVSTLKIQRTERGDSAVYLCASSLGGTHNEQFFGPGTRLTVL.

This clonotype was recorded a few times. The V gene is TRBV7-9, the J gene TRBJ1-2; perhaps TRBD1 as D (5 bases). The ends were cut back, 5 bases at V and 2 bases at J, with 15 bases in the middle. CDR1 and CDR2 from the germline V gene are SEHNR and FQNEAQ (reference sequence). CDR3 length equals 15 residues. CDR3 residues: CASSPSGDRNYGYTF. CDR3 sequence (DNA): TGTGCCAGCAGCCCAAGTGGTGACAGAAACTATGGCTACACCTTC.

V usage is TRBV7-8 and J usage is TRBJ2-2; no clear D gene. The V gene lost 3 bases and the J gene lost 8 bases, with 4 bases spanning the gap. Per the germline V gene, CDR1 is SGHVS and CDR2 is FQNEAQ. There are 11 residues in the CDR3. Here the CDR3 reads CASSFIGELFF. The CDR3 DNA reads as TGTGCCAGCAGCTTTATAGGGGAGCTGTTTTTT.

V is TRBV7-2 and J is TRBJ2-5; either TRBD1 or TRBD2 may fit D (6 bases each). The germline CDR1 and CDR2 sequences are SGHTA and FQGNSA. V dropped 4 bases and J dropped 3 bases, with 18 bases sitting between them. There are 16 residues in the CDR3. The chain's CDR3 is CASSSGALRLKETQYF. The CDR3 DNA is TGTGCCAGCAGCTCGGGGGCCCTTCGCCTAAAAGAGACCCAGTACTTC.

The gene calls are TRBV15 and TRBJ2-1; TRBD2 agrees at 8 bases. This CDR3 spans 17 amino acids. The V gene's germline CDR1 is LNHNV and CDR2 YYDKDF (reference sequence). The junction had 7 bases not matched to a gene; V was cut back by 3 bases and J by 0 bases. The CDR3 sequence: CATSSGGADFSYNEQFF. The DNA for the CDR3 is TGTGCCACCAGCAGCGGGGGGGCCGATTTCTCCTACAATGAGCAGTTCTTC.